This T cell receptor (beta chain) was sequenced in a study of blood T cell repertoires in COVID-19. For the study at large: The United States, Italy and Spain were the sources of the acute and convalescent COVID-19 samples. In each case, the material was cDNA or gDNA derived from T cells, B-cell-depleted T cells, or PBMCs.

In the authors' methods: Reference gene primer amplification gave estimated nucleated cell counts. Produced via immunoSEQ multiplex PCR; TCRdb's table is partial and in-frame only. V and J calls and clone size follow that table, whereas D and trimming were derived from the DNA. This table holds around 170,000 clones, about 91% found once. Trimming took 5 bases from V and 3 from J; bases not matched to a gene: 3. This CDR3 comprises 13 residues. Germline V gene lookup returns CDR1 SGHAT and CDR2 FQNNGV. This chain uses TRBV11-2 with TRBJ2-5; TRBD1 matches at 7 bases. The origin of this receptor is a woman in her thirties with acute or convalescent COVID-19. Source material: peripheral blood. The CDR3 protein is CASSRGQEETQYF. CDR3 nucleotide sequence: TGTGCCAGCAGCCGCGGACAGGAAGAGACCCAGTACTTC.